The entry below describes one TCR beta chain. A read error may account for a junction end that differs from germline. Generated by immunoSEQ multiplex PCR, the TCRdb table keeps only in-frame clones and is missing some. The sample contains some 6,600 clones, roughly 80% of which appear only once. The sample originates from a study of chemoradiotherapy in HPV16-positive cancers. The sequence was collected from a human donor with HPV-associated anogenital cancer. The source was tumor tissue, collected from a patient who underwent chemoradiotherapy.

The CDR3: CASRIAGGGVEQFF. CDR3 nucleotide sequence: TGTGCCAGTAGAATAGCGGGAGGCGGTGTTGAGCAGTTCTTC. V and J are TRBV19 and TRBJ2-1, with 10 bases lining up with TRBD2. The CDR3 consists of 14 residues. Per the germline V gene, CDR1 is LNHDA and CDR2 is SQIVND (reference sequence). Full variable domain (outside the CDR3, taken from reference TRBV19 and TRBJ2-1): DGGITQSPKYLFRKEGQNVTLSCEQNLNHDAMYWYRQDPGQGLRLIYYSQIVNDFQKGDIAEGYSVSREKKESFPLTVTSAQKNPTAFYLCASRIAGGGVEQFFGPGTRLTVL.